This TCR beta chain originates from a study of identical twins. A universal primer site was added by template switching, and unique molecular identifiers were carried by the cDNA. TCRdb reprocessed the 5' RACE reads with MiXCR, giving one entry per CDR3 protein. The table includes over 550,000 distinct CDR3 sequences, roughly 7.1% detected once. Study conclusions and caveats: The more abundant beta clonotypes in cord blood had fewer insertions, and memory repertoires did not show this. Out-of-frame sharing of TCR alpha in monozygotic twins was underestimated by models.

The CDR3 extends over 15 amino acids. The V gene lost 5 bases and the J gene lost 3 bases, with 17 bases spanning the gap. Germline V gene data show CDR1 as MNHEY and CDR2 as SVGAGI. This clonotype was observed a handful of times. The antigen is undetermined. A further study also used this sample, focusing on yellow fever vaccine responses in identical twins.

The chain couples TRBV6-5 to TRBJ2-7; D perhaps matches TRBD2 (5 bases). The sequenced material came from PBMCs. The sequence was collected from a woman between 18 and 29 years old in good health. CDR3 loop: CASSTRVLRDYEQYF. Here the CDR3 DNA reads TGTGCCAGCAGTACTCGGGTGTTGAGGGACTACGAGCAGTACTTC.